This T cell receptor beta chain is from a study of cytomegalovirus exposure and HLA in healthy donors. The CDR3 has 15 amino acids. Germline-derived CDR1 and CDR2 are MNHEY and SVGAGI. Trimming took 2 bases from V and 4 from J, leaving 14 bases between them. Vbeta (60) and Jbeta (13) primers were used in the PCR. Here immunoSEQ multiplex PCR was the method, and the copy in TCRdb shows in-frame clones only, minus some. The sample yields around 120,000 clones, around 82% seen once. V and J are TRBV6-5 and TRBJ1-1, with D possibly TRBD1 on 6 matching bases. This sequence was found in a male donor in good health and CMV-seropositive. The sample was PBMCs. This chain's CDR3 is CASSYGRQGSTEAFF. Here the CDR3 DNA reads TGTGCCAGCAGTTACGGAAGGCAGGGGAGCACTGAAGCTTTCTTT.